The sequence of this T cell receptor beta chain was determined in a study of control samples from healthy donors and cancer patients. This clone was detected once. Here immunoSEQ multiplex PCR was the method, and the copy in TCRdb shows in-frame clones only, minus some. The sample lists about 150,000 clones, about 90% occurring once. CDR3 length: 14 residues. Germline CDR1 MNHEY, CDR2 SVGAGI. V was trimmed by 6 bases and J by 7 bases, leaving 13 bases between them. Sample: blood. The sequence was obtained from a woman aged 25 to 39 in good health. V gene TRBV6-5 combines with J gene TRBJ1-6; tentative D call: TRBD1 (6 bases). The CDR3 bases are TGTGCCAGCAGAGCACAGGGTTTCAATTCACCCCTCCACTTT. Translated, it gives CASRAQGFNSPLHF.